One T cell receptor beta chain is described in this entry. The data belong to a study of shared clonotypes between healthy human individuals. Turning to the study itself: CD8 memory received one plate per donor, CD8 naive two, CD4 memory three and CD4 naive three.

CD45RO-negative CD8 cells positively selected for CCR7 made up the naive population, which excluded terminally differentiated effector memory CD45RA+ cells. This CDR3 contains 16 residues. Trimming removed 1 base from V and 3 bases from J; junction bases left unmatched: 6. From germline, CDR1 is MDHEN and CDR2 SYDVKM. Produced via immunoSEQ multiplex PCR; TCRdb's table is partial and in-frame only. The top ten hold approximately 24% of the sample, which has more than 550,000 clones, about 91% seen once. The sequencing sample was made of naive CD8+ T cells sorted from blood. The chain carries TRBV28 and TRBJ2-1; TRBD2 matches at 7 bases. This clonotype originated in a young man in good health. In DNA form, the CDR3 reads TGTGCCAGCAGTTTATATATTGCGGGGGTCTACAATGAGCAGTTCTTC. Translation gives CASSLYIAGVYNEQFF.